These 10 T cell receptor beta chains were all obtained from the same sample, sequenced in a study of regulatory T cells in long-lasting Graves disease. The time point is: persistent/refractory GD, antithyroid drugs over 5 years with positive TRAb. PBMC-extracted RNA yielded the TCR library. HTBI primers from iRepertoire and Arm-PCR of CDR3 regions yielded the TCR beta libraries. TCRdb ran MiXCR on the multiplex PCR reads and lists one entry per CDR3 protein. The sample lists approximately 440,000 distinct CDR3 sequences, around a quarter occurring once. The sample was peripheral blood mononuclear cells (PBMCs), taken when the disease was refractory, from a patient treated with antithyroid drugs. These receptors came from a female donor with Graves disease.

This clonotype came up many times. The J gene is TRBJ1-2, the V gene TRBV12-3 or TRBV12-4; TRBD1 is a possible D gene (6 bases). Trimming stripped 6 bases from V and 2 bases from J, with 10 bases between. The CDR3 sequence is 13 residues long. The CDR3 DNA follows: TGTGCCAGCAGCTTTGGACAGAACTATGGCTACACCTTC. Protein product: CASSFGQNYGYTF.

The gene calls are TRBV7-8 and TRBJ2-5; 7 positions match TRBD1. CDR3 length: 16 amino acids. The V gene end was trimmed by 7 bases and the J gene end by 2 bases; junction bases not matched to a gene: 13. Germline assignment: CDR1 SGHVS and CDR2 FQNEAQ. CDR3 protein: CASTFQKGAHQETQYF. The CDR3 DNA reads TGTGCCAGCACCTTCCAAAAGGGGGCCCATCAAGAGACCCAGTACTTC.

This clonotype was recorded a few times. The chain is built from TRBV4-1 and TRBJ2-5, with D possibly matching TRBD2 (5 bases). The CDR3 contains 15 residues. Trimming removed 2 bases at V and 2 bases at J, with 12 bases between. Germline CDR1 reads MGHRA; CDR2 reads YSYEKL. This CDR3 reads CASSQTFGLQETQYF. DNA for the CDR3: TGCGCCAGCAGCCAAACCTTTGGACTTCAAGAGACCCAGTACTTC.

The CDR3 here is CAISEVGGADGAFF. As DNA, the CDR3 is TGTGCCATCAGTGAGGTGGGGGGGGCGGATGGAGCTTTCTTT. The chain is built from TRBV10-3 and TRBJ1-1; D is possibly TRBD1 (6 bases). The germline V gene encodes CDR1 ENHRY and CDR2 SYGVKD. Trimming removed 2 bases from V and 10 bases from J, with 17 bases in between. This CDR3 is 14 amino acids long.

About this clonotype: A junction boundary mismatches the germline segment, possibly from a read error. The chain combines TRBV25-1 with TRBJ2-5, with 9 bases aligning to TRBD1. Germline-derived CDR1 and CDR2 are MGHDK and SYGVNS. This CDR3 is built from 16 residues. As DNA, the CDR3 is TGTGCCGGCAGCCGGGACAGGGAACCCTCTGCGGAGACCCAGTACTTC. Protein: CAGSRDREPSAETQYF.

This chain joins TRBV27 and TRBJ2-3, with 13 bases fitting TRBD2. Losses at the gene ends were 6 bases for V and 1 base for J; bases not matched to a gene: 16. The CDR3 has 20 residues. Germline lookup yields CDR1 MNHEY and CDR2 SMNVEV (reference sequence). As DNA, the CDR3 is TGTGCCAGCAGCACCTCAGCGGGGACTAGCGGGATCAGGGGCACAGATACGCAGTATTTT. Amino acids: CASSTSAGTSGIRGTDTQYF.

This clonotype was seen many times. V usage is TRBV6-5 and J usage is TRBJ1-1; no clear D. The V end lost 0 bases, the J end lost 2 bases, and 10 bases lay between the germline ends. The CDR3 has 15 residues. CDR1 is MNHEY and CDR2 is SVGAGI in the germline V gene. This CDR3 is CASSYSTRDNTEAFF. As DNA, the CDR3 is TGTGCCAGCAGTTACTCGACAAGGGATAACACTGAAGCTTTCTTT.

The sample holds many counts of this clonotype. The CDR3, as DNA: TGTGCCAGCACAGACCTATTCGACGAGCAGTACTTC. It yields the protein CASTDLFDEQYF. V usage is TRBV28 and J usage is TRBJ2-7; the D is unclear. The V gene lost 7 bases and the J gene lost 5 bases, with 12 bases spanning the gap. This CDR3 is 12 amino acids long. Per the germline V gene, CDR1 is MDHEN and CDR2 is SYDVKM.

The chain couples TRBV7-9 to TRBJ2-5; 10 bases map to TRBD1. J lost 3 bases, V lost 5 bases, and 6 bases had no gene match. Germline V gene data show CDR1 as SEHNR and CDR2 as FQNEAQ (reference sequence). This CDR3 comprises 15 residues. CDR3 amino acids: CASSLGTGEKETQYF. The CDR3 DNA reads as TGTGCCAGCAGCCTCGGGACAGGGGAAAAAGAGACCCAGTACTTC.

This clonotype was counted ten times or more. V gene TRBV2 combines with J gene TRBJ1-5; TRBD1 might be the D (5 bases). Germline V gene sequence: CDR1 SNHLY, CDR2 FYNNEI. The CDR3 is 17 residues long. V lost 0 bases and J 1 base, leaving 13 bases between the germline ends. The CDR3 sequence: CASSEAPGAVSNQPQHF. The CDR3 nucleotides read TGTGCCAGCAGTGAAGCTCCCGGGGCGGTCAGCAATCAGCCCCAGCATTTT.